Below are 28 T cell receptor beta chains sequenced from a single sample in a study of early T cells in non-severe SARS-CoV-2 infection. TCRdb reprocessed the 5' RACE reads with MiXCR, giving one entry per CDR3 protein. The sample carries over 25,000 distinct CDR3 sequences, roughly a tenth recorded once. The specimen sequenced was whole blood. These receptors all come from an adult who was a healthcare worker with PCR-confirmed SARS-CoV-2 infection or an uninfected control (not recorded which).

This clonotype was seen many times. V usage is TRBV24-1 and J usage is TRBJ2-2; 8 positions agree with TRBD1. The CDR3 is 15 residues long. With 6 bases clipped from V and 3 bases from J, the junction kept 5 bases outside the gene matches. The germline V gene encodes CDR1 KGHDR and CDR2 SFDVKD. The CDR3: CATSHRGSYTGELFF. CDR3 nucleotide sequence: TGTGCCACCAGTCACAGGGGGAGTTACACCGGGGAGCTGTTTTTT.

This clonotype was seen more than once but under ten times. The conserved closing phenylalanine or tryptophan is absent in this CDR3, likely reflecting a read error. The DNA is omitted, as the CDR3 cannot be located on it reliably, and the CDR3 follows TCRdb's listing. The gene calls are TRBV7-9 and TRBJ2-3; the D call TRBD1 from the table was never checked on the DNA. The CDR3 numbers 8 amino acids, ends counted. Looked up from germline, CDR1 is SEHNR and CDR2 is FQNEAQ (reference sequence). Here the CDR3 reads CASSFGAP.

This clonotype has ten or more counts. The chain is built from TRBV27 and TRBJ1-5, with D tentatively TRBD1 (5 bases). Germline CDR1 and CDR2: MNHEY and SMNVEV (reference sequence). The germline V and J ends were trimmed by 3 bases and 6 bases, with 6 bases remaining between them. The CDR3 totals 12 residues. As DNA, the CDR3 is TGTGCCAGCAGTTTCGGGGGTCAGCCCCAGCATTTT. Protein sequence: CASSFGGQPQHF.

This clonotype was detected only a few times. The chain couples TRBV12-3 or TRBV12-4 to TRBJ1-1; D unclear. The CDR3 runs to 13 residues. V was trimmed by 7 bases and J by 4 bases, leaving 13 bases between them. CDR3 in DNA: TGTGCCAGCACCTTCACTATGGGCACTGAAGCTTTCTTT. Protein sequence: CASTFTMGTEAFF.

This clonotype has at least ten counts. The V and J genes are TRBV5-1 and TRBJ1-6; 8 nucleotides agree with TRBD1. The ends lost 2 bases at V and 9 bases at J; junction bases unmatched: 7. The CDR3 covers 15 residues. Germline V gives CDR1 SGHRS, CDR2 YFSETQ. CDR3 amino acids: CASSLGTGRISPLHF. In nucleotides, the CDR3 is TGCGCCAGCAGCTTAGGGACAGGAAGAATTTCACCCCTCCACTTT.

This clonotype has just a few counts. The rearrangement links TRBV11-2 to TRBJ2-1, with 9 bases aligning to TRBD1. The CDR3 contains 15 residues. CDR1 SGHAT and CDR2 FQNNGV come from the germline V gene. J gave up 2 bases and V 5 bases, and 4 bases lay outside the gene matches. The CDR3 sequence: CASSTGQGPYNEQFF. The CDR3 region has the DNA TGTGCCAGCAGCACCGGACAGGGGCCCTACAATGAGCAGTTCTTC.

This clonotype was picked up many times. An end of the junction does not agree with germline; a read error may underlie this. The CDR3 is CASSLAGLLSYNEQFF. The CDR3 DNA reads TGTGCCAGCAGTCTAGCGGGGCTCCTCTCCTACAATGAGCAGTTCTTC. The chain joins TRBV12-3 or TRBV12-4 to TRBJ2-1, with 9 bases that match TRBD2. This CDR3 has 16 amino acids.

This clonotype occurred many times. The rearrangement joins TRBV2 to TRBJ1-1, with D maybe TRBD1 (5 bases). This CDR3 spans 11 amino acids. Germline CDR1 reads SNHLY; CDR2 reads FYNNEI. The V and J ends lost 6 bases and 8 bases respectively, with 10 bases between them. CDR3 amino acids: CASRDDREAFF. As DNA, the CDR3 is TGTGCCAGCAGGGATGACAGAGAAGCTTTCTTT.

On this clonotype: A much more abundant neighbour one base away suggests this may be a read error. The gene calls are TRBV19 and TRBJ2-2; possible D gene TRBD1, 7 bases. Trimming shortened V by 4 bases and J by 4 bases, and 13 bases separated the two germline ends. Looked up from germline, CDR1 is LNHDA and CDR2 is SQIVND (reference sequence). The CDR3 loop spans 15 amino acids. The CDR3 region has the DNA TGTGCCAGTAGTACGGGGGACAGTACCACCGGGGAGCTGTTTTTT. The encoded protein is CASSTGDSTTGELFF.

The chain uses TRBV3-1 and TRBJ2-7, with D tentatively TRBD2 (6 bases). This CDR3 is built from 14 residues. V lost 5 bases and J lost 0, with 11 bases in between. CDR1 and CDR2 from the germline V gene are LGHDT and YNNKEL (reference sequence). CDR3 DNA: TGTGCCAGCAGCTACCCCGGGAGCTCCTACGAGCAGTACTTC. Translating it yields CASSYPGSSYEQYF.

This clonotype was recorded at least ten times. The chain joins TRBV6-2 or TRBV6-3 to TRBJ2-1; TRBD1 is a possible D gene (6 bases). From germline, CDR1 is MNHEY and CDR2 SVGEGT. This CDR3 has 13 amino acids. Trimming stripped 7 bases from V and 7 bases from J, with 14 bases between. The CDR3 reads CASTPTGTNEQFF. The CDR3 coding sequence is TGTGCCAGCACTCCCACAGGGACGAATGAGCAGTTCTTC.

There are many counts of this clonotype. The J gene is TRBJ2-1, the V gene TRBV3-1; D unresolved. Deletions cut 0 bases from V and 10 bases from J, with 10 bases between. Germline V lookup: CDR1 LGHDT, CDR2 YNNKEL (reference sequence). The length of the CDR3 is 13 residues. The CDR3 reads CASSQDPLGEQFF. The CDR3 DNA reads TGTGCCAGCAGCCAAGATCCCCTAGGGGAGCAGTTCTTC.

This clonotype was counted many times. The CDR3 region is CASSSTSRGGYNEQFF. DNA of the CDR3: TGTGCCAGCAGCTCCACCTCGCGGGGGGGTTACAATGAGCAGTTCTTC. The J gene is TRBJ2-1, the V gene TRBV7-9, with 9 positions matching TRBD2. CDR1 is SEHNR and CDR2 is FQNEAQ in the germline V gene (reference sequence). The CDR3 has 16 amino acids. V shed 4 bases and J 4 bases; nucleotides not matched to a gene: 8.

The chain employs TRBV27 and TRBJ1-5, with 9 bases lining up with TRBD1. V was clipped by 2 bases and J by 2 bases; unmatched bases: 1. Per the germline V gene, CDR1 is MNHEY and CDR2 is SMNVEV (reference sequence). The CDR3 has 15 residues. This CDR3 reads CASSLRQGGNQPQHF. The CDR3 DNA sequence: TGTGCCAGCAGTTTACGACAGGGGGGCAATCAGCCCCAGCATTTT.

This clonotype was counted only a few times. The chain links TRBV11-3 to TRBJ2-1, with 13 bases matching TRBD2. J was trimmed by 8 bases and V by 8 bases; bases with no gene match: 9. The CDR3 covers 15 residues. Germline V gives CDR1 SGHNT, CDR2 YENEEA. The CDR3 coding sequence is TGTGCCAGCGGAAAGAGGACTAGCGGGGGCGATGAGCAGTTCTTC. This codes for CASGKRTSGGDEQFF.

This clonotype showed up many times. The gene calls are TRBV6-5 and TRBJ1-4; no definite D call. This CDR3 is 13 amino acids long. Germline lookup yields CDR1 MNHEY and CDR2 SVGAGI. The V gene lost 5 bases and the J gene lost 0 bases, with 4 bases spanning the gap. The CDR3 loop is CASSRSTNEKLFF. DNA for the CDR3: TGTGCCAGCAGTCGGTCAACTAATGAAAAACTGTTTTTT.

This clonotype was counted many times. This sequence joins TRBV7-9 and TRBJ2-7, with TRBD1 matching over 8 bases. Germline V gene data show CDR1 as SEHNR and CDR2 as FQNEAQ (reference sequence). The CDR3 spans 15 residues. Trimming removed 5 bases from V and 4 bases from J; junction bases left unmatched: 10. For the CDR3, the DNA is TGTGCCAGCAGCGAAAGGACAGGGAAGGTTTACGAGCAGTACTTC. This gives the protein CASSERTGKVYEQYF.

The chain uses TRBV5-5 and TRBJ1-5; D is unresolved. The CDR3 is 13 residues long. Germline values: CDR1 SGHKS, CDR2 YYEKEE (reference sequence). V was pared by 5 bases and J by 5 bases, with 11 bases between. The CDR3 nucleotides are TGTGCCAGCAGGCGTGCAGGTGATCAGCCCCAGCATTTT. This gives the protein CASRRAGDQPQHF.

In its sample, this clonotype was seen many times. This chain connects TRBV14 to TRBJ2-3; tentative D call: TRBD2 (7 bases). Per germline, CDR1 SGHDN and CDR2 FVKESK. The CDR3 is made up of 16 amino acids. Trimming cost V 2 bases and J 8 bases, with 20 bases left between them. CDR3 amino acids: CASSQQRGARFGTQYF. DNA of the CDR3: TGTGCCAGCAGCCAACAACGGGGGGCGCGATTCGGTACGCAGTATTTT.

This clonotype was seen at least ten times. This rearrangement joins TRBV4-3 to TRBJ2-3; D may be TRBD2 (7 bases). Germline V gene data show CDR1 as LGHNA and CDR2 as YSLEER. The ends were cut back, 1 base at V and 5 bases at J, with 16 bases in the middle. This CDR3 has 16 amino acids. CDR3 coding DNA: TGCGCCAGCAGCCAAGCCTTTGGGGGGGCGGGAGATACGCAGTATTTT. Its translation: CASSQAFGGAGDTQYF.

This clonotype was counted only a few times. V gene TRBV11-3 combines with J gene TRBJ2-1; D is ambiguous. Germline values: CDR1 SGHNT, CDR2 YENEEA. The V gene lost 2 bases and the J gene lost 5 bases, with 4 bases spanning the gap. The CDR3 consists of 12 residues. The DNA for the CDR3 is TGTGCCAGCAGCTTAACCGACAATGAGCAGTTCTTC. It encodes CASSLTDNEQFF.

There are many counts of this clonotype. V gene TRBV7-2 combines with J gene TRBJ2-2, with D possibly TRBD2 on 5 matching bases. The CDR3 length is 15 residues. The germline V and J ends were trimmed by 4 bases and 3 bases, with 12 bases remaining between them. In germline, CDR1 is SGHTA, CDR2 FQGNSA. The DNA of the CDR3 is TGTGCCAGCAGCTCCGCCGGGGTGCACACCGGGGAGCTGTTTTTT. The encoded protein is CASSSAGVHTGELFF.

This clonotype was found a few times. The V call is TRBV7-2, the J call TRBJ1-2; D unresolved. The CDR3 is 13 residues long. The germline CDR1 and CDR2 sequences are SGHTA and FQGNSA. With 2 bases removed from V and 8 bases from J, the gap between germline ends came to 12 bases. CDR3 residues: CASSLQLGEGYTF. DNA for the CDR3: TGTGCCAGCAGCTTACAGCTAGGAGAAGGCTACACCTTC.

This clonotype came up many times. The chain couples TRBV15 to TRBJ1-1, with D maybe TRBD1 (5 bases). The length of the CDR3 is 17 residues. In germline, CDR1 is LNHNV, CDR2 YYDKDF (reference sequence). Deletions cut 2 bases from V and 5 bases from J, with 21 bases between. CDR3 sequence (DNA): TGTGCCACCAGCAGATACCTGGGGTCGGGGGTCGTGACTGAAGCTTTCTTT. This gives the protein CATSRYLGSGVVTEAFF.

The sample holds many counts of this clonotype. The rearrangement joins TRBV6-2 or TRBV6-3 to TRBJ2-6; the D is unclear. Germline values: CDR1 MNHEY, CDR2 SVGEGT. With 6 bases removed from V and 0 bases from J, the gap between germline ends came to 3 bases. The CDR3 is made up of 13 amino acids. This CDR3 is CASRLSGANVLTF. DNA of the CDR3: TGTGCCAGCAGACTCTCTGGGGCCAACGTCCTGACTTTC.

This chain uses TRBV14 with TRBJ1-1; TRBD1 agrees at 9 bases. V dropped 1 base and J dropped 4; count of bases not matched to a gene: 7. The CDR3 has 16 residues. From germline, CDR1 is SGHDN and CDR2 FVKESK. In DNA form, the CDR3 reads TGTGCCAGCAGCCAAGTCCCGGGACAGGGATCCACTGAAGCTTTCTTT. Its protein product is CASSQVPGQGSTEAFF.

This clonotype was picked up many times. The CDR3 region is CASSRISNYGYTF. In nucleotides, the CDR3 is TGTGCCAGCAGCCGGATAAGCAACTATGGCTACACCTTC. The chain couples TRBV7-2 to TRBJ1-2; no firm D call. V was cut by 5 bases and J by 2 bases, with 9 bases left in between. This CDR3 is 13 amino acids long. Germline V gene sequence: CDR1 SGHTA, CDR2 FQGNSA.

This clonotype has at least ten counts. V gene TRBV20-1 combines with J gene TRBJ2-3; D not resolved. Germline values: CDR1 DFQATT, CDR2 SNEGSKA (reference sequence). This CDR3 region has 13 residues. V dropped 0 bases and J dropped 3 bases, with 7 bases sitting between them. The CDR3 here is CSARETGTDTQYF. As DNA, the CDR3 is TGCAGTGCTAGAGAAACCGGAACAGATACGCAGTATTTT.